These 17 T cell receptor beta chains were sequenced from one sample in a study of shared clonotypes between healthy human individuals. The assay was immunoSEQ multiplex PCR, and TCRdb's table has in-frame clones only and misses some. The repertoire consists of 1.5 million to 1.9 million clones, with under 99% occurring once and the leading ten covering roughly 0.4%. The sequenced sample consisted of naive CD4+ T cells sorted from blood. Specified subset: CD45RA+ positively selected. Receptors were obtained from a man aged 25 to 45 in good health.

The rearrangement joins TRBV4-3 to TRBJ2-1, with 11 bases lining up with TRBD2. This CDR3 comprises 17 residues. From germline, CDR1 is LGHNA and CDR2 YSLEER. With 3 bases clipped from V and 2 bases from J, the junction kept 6 bases outside the gene matches. This CDR3 is CASSHRLAGFTYNEQFF. CDR3 coding DNA: TGCGCCAGCAGCCATCGACTAGCGGGATTTACCTACAATGAGCAGTTCTTC.

The chain couples TRBV7-6 to TRBJ2-2; D is unresolved. CDR3 length: 15 residues. Trimming cost V 6 bases and J 5 bases, with 16 bases left between them. From germline, CDR1 is SGHVS and CDR2 FNYEAQ. The CDR3 DNA follows: TGTGCCAGCAGTCTCTTTGGGGATGAAACCGGGGAGCTGTTTTTT. Protein: CASSLFGDETGELFF.

This sequence joins TRBV11-3 and TRBJ1-1, with D possibly TRBD1 on 6 matching bases. Germline V gives CDR1 SGHNT, CDR2 YENEEA. The CDR3 totals 15 residues. Trimming cost V 6 bases and J 3 bases, with 17 bases left between them. The CDR3 DNA reads as TGTGCCAGCAGATCATTGCAGGGGCTCTACACTGAAGCTTTCTTT. It encodes CASRSLQGLYTEAFF.

V is TRBV5-1 and J is TRBJ2-2, with 7 bases fitting TRBD1. The junction had 3 bases not matched to a gene; V was cut back by 0 bases and J by 7 bases. The germline gives CDR1 SGHRS, CDR2 YFSETQ. This CDR3 has 14 residues. The CDR3 protein is CASSLAQGIGELFF. Written as DNA, the CDR3 is TGCGCCAGCAGCTTGGCACAGGGGATCGGGGAGCTGTTTTTT.

In its sample, this clone was seen once. The chain recombines TRBV5-1 with TRBJ1-2; possible D gene TRBD1, 6 bases. CDR1 and CDR2 from the germline V gene are SGHRS and YFSETQ. The CDR3 has 17 residues. V was clipped by 0 bases and J by 4 bases, with 19 bases between them. DNA of the CDR3: TGCGCCAGCAGCTTGGCAGGGGCCCATGGGGCGGGCTATGGCTACACCTTC. Translated: CASSLAGAHGAGYGYTF.

V and J are TRBV9 and TRBJ2-1; no reliable D call. CDR1 is SGDLS and CDR2 is YYNGEE in the germline V gene. The CDR3 has 18 residues. The V end was cut by 4 bases, the J end by 0 bases, with 20 bases between. CDR3 in amino acids: CASSLIIDLQPSYNEQFF. CDR3 DNA sequence: TGTGCCAGCAGCCTCATCATTGACCTCCAACCCTCCTACAATGAGCAGTTCTTC.

The rearrangement uses TRBV19 and TRBJ1-5, with 8 bases matching TRBD1. The length of the CDR3 is 16 residues. V shed 3 bases, J shed 3 bases, and the junction held 7 bases outside the gene matches. Germline values: CDR1 LNHDA, CDR2 SQIVND (reference sequence). For the CDR3, the DNA is TGTGCCAGTAGTATTTTCGGGACAGGAAACAATCAGCCCCAGCATTTT. It codes for CASSIFGTGNNQPQHF. The full variable domain, rest sourced from reference TRBV19 and TRBJ1-5, is DGGITQSPKYLFRKEGQNVTLSCEQNLNHDAMYWYRQDPGQGLRLIYYSQIVNDFQKGDIAEGYSVSREKKESFPLTVTSAQKNPTAFYLCASSIFGTGNNQPQHFGDGTRLSIL.

The V and J genes are TRBV4-3 and TRBJ2-3, with 9 bases matching TRBD2. The trim removed 4 bases at V and 1 base at J, leaving 6 bases unmatched. Germline CDR1 reads LGHNA; CDR2 reads YSLEER. This CDR3 region has 16 residues. This CDR3 is CASSLGGRARTDTQYF. The CDR3 nucleotides are TGCGCCAGCAGCCTTGGCGGGAGGGCCCGCACAGATACGCAGTATTTT.

This chain links TRBV28 with TRBJ1-5, with TRBD1 identical over 9 bases. V was pared by 9 bases and J by 5 bases, with 11 bases of the junction left unmatched. Germline CDR1 MDHEN, CDR2 SYDVKM. The CDR3 loop spans 15 amino acids. The CDR3 DNA is TGTGCCAGTGGGGGTGGACAGGGGCGCGATCAGCCCCAGCATTTT. Its translation: CASGGGQGRDQPQHF.

The chain has TRBV29-1 and TRBJ1-2; D is ambiguous. The germline gives CDR1 SQVTM, CDR2 ANQGSEA. V lost 4 bases and J 6 bases, leaving 9 bases between the germline ends. The CDR3 is made up of 11 amino acids. CDR3 in DNA: TGCAGCGTTGGGCTCGAGGATGGCTACACCTTC. This gives the protein CSVGLEDGYTF.

CDR3 sequence: CASSTADPRSYTF. CDR3 in DNA: TGTGCCAGCAGTACCGCGGACCCAAGGAGCTACACCTTC. The chain carries TRBV28 and TRBJ1-2; D gene ambiguous. Trimming left V 5 bases short and J 9 bases short, with 16 bases between. The CDR3 has 13 residues. Germline V CDR1 and CDR2: MDHEN, SYDVKM.

The rearrangement uses TRBV10-3 and TRBJ2-1; the match to TRBD2 covers 9 bases. The CDR3 covers 15 residues. CDR1 and CDR2 (germline): ENHRY, SYGVKD. The ends lost 10 bases at V and 8 bases at J; junction bases unmatched: 15. The chain's CDR3 is CATHDWREGLHEQFF. CDR3 sequence (DNA): TGTGCCACCCATGACTGGCGGGAGGGCCTGCATGAGCAGTTCTTC.

The chain has TRBV5-1 and TRBJ1-1, with D perhaps matching TRBD1 (6 bases). Germline CDR1 SGHRS, CDR2 YFSETQ. This CDR3 is built from 14 residues. Deletions cut 4 bases from V and 6 bases from J, with 16 bases between. The CDR3 DNA reads as TGCGCCAGCAGCCCGGGGGGGGCGAGGGCTGAAGCTTTCTTT. This gives the protein CASSPGGARAEAFF.

The gene calls are TRBV6-5 and TRBJ2-3; TRBD2 matches at 14 bases. CDR1 is MNHEY and CDR2 is SVGAGI in the germline V gene. The CDR3 contains 16 residues. J was trimmed by 8 bases and V by 4 bases; bases with no gene match: 8. CDR3 in DNA: TGTGCCAGCAGTTTCACGACTAGCGGGAGGGCCGTTACGCAGTATTTT. Its protein product is CASSFTTSGRAVTQYF.

This sequence joins TRBV2 and TRBJ1-1; TRBD1 might be the D (5 bases). Trimming took 8 bases from V and 4 from J, leaving 11 bases between them. The CDR3 covers 12 residues. Germline V gene lookup returns CDR1 SNHLY and CDR2 FYNNEI. This CDR3 reads CASSVQGTEAFF. Here the CDR3 DNA reads TGTGCCAGCTCAGTGCAGGGCACTGAAGCTTTCTTT.

The rearrangement joins TRBV6-6 to TRBJ2-7; D is unclear. The CDR3 length is 15 residues. Germline CDR1 MNHNY, CDR2 SVGAGI (reference sequence). Trimming took 3 bases from V and 0 from J, leaving 12 bases between them. The CDR3: CASSYRRKSSYEQYF. CDR3 DNA: TGTGCCAGCAGTTATCGGAGAAAGAGCTCCTACGAGCAGTACTTC.

The V call is TRBV5-1, the J call TRBJ2-7; 12 bases align to TRBD2. Trimming took 3 bases from V and 6 from J; bases not matched to a gene: 10. Germline V gene data show CDR1 as SGHRS and CDR2 as YFSETQ. This CDR3 comprises 16 residues. As DNA, the CDR3 is TGCGCCAGCAGCTCTGAAGGACTAGCGGGAAGCAGCGAGCAGTACTTC. Protein sequence: CASSSEGLAGSSEQYF.